The present T cell receptor (beta chain) was sequenced within a study of T cells in localized non-small cell lung cancer. Findings and caveats of the study: Tumor trailed uninvolved adjacent lung in T cell clonality, which peaked there. Heterogeneity within the tumor remains possible, as just one region underwent sequencing.

The junction had 3 bases not matched to a gene; V was cut back by 4 bases and J by 1 base. This CDR3 region has 14 residues. CDR1 and CDR2 from the germline V gene are MNHEY and SMNVEV (reference sequence). With regard to this clone: The antigen is not known.

The repertoire was sequenced with immunoSEQ multiplex PCR; TCRdb's copy has only in-frame clones and lacks some. The sample lists 30,000 to 40,000 clones, approximately 80% occurring once. This rearrangement joins TRBV27 to TRBJ2-7; 8 nucleotides match TRBD1. The receptor's source is a male donor aged 60 or older with stage III squamous cell lung carcinoma. The input for sequencing was peripheral blood, taken before any cancer treatment. DNA for the CDR3: TGTGCCAGCAGTTCCCGGGACAGGTCCTACGAGCAGTACTTC. It translates to CASSSRDRSYEQYF.